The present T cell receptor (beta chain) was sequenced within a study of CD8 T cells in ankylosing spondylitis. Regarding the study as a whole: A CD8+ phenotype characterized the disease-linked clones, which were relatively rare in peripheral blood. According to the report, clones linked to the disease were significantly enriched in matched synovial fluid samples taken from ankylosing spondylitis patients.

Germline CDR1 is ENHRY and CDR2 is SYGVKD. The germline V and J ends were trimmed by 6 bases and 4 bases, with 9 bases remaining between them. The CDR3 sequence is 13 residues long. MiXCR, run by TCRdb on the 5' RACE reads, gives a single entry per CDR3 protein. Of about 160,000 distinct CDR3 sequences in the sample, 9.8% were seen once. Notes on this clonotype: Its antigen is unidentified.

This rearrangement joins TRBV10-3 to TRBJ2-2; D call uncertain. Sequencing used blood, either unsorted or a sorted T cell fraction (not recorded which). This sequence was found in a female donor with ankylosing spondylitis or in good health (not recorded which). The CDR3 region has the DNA TGTGCCATCAGCCCCGAGGTCACCGGGGAGCTGTTTTTT. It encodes CAISPEVTGELFF.